Below, one T cell receptor (beta chain) is given with its context. Antigen: not known. The CDR3 is 16 amino acids. The germline CDR1 and CDR2 sequences are KGHDR and SFDVKD. Trimming took 4 bases from V and 0 from J, leaving 12 bases between them. Regarding treatment: some 19 received Ad26.COV2.S at low or high dose, single or two shots; roughly five received placebo; per-sample allocation not given. Samples analyzed were those drawn on day 63 after the first vaccine or placebo injection. This sample is part of a study of Ad26.COV2.S vaccination and SARS-CoV-2 variants. About the research overall: The COV1001 Ad26.COV2.S trial arm included the donor. Once or twice, 56 days apart, Ad26.COV2.S was delivered intramuscularly.

Study outcomes and limitations: Analyses that measured TCR breadth and depth may have underestimated total T cell responses.

Some clones are missing from TCRdb's copy, which holds only in-frame ones; the method was immunoSEQ multiplex PCR. The sample lists around 370,000 clones; 85% were seen once. Specimen: peripheral blood, collected in a trial of Ad26.COV2.S vaccine versus placebo. The chain has TRBV24-1 and TRBJ2-1; a weak D match, TRBD2 (5 bases). This receptor was identified in a person between 18 and 60 years old who received the Ad26.COV2.S COVID-19 vaccine or a placebo. In DNA form, the CDR3 reads TGTGCCACCAGTGACCCGACGGGAAGCTCCTACAATGAGCAGTTCTTC. Its protein product is CATSDPTGSSYNEQFF.